This T cell receptor beta chain was observed in a study of T cells in narcolepsy. General observations from the study: Some memory CD4+ repertoires had no autoreactive clone sequences. Same-patient CSF and blood CD4+ T cell clonotypes included HCRT-specific and TRIB2-specific autoreactive ones. Healthy controls reportedly lacked the autoreactive clonotypes serially found in patients' blood.

Concerning this clone: Antigen specificity is unknown.

Per germline, CDR1 SGHNT and CDR2 YENEEA. Trimming removed 4 bases at V and 4 bases at J, with 21 bases between. CDR3 length: 17 residues. Only in-frame clones appear in the TCRdb table, and some are missing; sequencing was by immunoSEQ multiplex PCR. The sample shows tens of thousands of clones, about four fifths of them seen only once. This clonotype originated in a human donor with narcolepsy. The chain couples TRBV11-3 to TRBJ2-3; possible D gene TRBD2, 5 bases. The sample comprised CD45RA- memory CD4+ T cells from PBMCs. The CDR3 DNA reads as TGTGCCAGCAGCTCCCGAGGGATCCGCGCGGGCGCAGATACGCAGTATTTT. Its translation is CASSSRGIRAGADTQYF.